This T cell receptor beta chain is drawn from a study of OX40 agonist ivuxolimab in advanced cancers. Study-wide context: In this trial design, patients received ivuxolimab intravenously at 0.01 to 10 mg/kg every 2 weeks. General observations from the study: Also present in some nonresponders was a low level of normalized T-cell clonal expansion. Dose levels from 0.1 to 3.0 mg/kg saw CD4+ and CD8+ blood T cells expand clonally by week 6.

A note on this clone: The antigen remains undetermined.

Assay used: immunoSEQ multiplex PCR; TCRdb lists only in-frame clones, some missing. This table has 80,000 or so clones, 87% appearing once. No patient had autoimmune disease or received systemic immunosuppression. Germline V gives CDR1 GTSNPN, CDR2 SVGIG (reference sequence). V gave up 2 bases and J gave up 6 bases; unmatched junction bases: 6. The CDR3 is 13 residues long. The chain joins TRBV30 to TRBJ1-2; 7 bases are shared with TRBD1. The sequencing used CD4+ or CD8+ T cells sorted from blood, collected in a trial of the OX40 agonist ivuxolimab. This receptor was taken from an adult with an advanced solid tumor such as melanoma, head and neck, liver or kidney cancer. The CDR3 DNA is TGTGCCTGGAGTCGCCCGGGACAGCATGGCTACACCTTC. This translates into CAWSRPGQHGYTF.